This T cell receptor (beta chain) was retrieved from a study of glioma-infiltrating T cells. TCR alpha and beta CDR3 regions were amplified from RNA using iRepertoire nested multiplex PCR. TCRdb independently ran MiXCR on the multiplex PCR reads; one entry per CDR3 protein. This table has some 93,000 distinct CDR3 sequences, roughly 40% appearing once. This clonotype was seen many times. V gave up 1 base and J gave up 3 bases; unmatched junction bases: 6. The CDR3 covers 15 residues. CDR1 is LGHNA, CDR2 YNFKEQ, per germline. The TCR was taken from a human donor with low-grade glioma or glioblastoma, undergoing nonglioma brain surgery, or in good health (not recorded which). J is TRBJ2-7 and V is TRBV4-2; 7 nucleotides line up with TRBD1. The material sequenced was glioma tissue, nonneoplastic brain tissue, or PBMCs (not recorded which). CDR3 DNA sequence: TGTGCCAGCAGCCAAGCTTGGGACAGCGTCTACGAGCAGTACTTC. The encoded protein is CASSQAWDSVYEQYF.